This T cell receptor beta chain is drawn from a study of cytomegalovirus exposure and HLA in healthy donors. V was clipped by 1 base and J by 1 base; unmatched bases: 6. Looked up from germline, CDR1 is SGHVS and CDR2 is FQNEAQ. This CDR3 contains 16 residues. Details on this clone: Its antigen is currently unknown.

General study findings and limits: A highly shared variant cluster was judged a likely technical artifact.

The PCR made use of 60 Vbeta and 13 Jbeta primers. The protocol was immunoSEQ multiplex PCR, while the TCRdb copy is restricted to in-frame clones and leaves out a portion. The sample consists of about 140,000 clones, approximately 80% of them appearing once. The chain couples TRBV7-8 to TRBJ1-1; 7 nucleotides align to TRBD1. Sequenced: PBMCs. The TCR originated in a man between 35 and 55 years old in good health and CMV-seronegative. CDR3: CASSLGPGTENTEAFF. DNA of the CDR3: TGTGCCAGCAGCTTAGGTCCCGGGACAGAGAACACTGAAGCTTTCTTT.